The TCR beta chain described here comes from a study of tumor-infiltrating lymphocytes in primary liver carcinoma. The wider study: Surgical resection was used to treat these primary liver carcinoma patients. Study conclusions and caveats: Blood's top-250-clone fraction was significantly lower than that of tumors (p = 0.039).

CDR3 length: 15 residues. The germline V gene encodes CDR1 SGHNT and CDR2 YENEEA. The template, about 550 ng total RNA, yielded TCR beta cDNA made with a constant-region primer. The TCR beta library was amplified through three nested multiplex PCR rounds in a modified ARM-PCR procedure. Use of TRBV1-TRBV30 forward primers with a C-beta reverse primer characterized the first two PCR rounds, which lasted roughly 11 cycles each. MiXCR was run by TCRdb on the multiplex PCR reads, yielding one entry per CDR3 protein. The table records 300,000 to 400,000 distinct CDR3 sequences, about 60% of them present only once. In the case of this clonotype: Antigen specificity is unknown. The junction differs from germline at one of its ends, possibly a read error.

The source of the blood RNA was unsorted whole blood, and germline DNA was extracted as well. Patients were chronically HBV-infected and treatment-naive. Researchers reported drawing around 3.6 milliliters of peripheral blood before surgery. Sequences were obtained from peripheral blood. V gene TRBV11-3 combines with J gene TRBJ2-3, with D perhaps TRBD1 (5 bases). The source is a man aged 35 to 55 with primary liver carcinoma and hepatitis B virus infection. The CDR3 loop is CASSLGLGDTDTQYF. CDR3 in DNA: TGTGCCAGCAGTTTAGGGTTAGGGGACACAGATACGCAGTATTTT.